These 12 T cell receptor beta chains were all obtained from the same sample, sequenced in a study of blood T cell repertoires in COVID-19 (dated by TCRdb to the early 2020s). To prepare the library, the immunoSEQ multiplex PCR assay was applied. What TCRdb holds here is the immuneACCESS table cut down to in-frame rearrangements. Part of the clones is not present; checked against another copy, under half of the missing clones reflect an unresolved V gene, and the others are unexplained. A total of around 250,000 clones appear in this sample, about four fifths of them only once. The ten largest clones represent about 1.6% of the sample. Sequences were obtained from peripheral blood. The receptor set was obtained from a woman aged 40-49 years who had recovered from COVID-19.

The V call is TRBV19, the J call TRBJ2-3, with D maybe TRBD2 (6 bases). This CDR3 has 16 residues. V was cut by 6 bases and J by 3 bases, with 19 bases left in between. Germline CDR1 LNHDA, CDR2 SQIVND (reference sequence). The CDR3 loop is CASRYRWRGETDTQYF. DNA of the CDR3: TGTGCCAGTAGATATCGATGGCGGGGAGAAACAGATACGCAGTATTTT. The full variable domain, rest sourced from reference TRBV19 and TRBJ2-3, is DGGITQSPKYLFRKEGQNVTLSCEQNLNHDAMYWYRQDPGQGLRLIYYSQIVNDFQKGDIAEGYSVSREKKESFPLTVTSAQKNPTAFYLCASRYRWRGETDTQYFGPGTRLTVL.

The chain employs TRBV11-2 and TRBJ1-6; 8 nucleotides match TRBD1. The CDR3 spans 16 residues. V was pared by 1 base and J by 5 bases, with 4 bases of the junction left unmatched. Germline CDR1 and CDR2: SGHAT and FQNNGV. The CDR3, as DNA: TGTGCCAGCAGCTTAGGGGGGACAGGCAATAATTCACCCCTCCACTTT. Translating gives CASSLGGTGNNSPLHF.

The CDR3 nucleotides read TGTGCCAGCATGGAGTTCGGCGAGCAGTACTTC. The encoded protein is CASMEFGEQYF. V gene TRBV12-3 or TRBV12-4 combines with J gene TRBJ2-7; D remains ambiguous. Trimming stripped 7 bases from V and 6 bases from J, with 10 bases between. This CDR3 contains 11 residues.

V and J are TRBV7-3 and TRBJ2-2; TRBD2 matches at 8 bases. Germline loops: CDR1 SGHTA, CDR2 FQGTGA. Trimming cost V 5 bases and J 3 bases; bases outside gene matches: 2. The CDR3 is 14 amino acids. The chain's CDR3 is CASSHGGDTGELFF. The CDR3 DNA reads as TGTGCCAGCAGCCACGGGGGGGACACCGGGGAGCTGTTTTTT.

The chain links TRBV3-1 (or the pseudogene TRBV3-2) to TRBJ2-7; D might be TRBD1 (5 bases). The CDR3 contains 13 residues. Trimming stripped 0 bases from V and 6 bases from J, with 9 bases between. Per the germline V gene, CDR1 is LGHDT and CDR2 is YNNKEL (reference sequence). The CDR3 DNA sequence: TGTGCCAGCAGCCAAGAATCAGGGTTCGAGCAGTACTTC. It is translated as CASSQESGFEQYF.

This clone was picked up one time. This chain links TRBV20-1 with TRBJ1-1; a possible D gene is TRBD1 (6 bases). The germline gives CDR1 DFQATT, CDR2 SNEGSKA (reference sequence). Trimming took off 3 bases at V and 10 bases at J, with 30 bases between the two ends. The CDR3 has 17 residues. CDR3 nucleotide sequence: TGCAGTGCTAGTTTGACACAGGGTAAAGCCAAAACCTACGGAGCTTTCTTT. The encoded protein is CSASLTQGKAKTYGAFF.

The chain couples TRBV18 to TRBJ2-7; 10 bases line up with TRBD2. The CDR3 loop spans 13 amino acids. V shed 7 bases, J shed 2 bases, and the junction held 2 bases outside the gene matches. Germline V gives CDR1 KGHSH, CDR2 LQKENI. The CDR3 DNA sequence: TGTGCCAGCTTTAGCGGGGGGACCTACGAGCAGTACTTC. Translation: CASFSGGTYEQYF. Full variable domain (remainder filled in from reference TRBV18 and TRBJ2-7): NAGVMQNPRHLVRRRGQEARLRCSPMKGHSHVYWYRQLPEEGLKFMVYLQKENIIDESGMPKERFSAEFPKEGPSILRIQQVVRGDSAAYFCASFSGGTYEQYFGPGTRLTVT.

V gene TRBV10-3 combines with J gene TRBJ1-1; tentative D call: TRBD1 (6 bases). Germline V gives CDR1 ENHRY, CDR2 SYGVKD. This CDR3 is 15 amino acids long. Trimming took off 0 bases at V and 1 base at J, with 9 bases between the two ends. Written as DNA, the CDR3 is TGTGCCATCAGTGAGTCCAGGGGAGAGAACACTGAAGCTTTCTTT. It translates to CAISESRGENTEAFF.

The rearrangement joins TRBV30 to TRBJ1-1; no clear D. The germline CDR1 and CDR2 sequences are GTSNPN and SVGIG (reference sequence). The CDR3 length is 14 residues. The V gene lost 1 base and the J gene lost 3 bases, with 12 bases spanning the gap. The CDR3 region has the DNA TGTGCCTGGAGTGCCCGCAGATCCTACACTGAAGCTTTCTTT. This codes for CAWSARRSYTEAFF.

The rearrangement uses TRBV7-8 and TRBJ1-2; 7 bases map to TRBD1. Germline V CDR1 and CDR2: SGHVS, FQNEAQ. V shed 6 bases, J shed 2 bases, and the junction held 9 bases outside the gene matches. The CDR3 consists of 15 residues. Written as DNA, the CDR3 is TGTGCCAGCAGTTCCCGGACAGGAGAAAACTATGGCTACACCTTC. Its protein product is CASSSRTGENYGYTF.

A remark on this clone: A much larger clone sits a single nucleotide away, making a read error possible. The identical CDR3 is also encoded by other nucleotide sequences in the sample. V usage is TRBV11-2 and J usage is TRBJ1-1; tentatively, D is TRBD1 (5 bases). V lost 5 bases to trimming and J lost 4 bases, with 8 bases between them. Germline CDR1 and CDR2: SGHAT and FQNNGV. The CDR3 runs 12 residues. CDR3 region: CASSPGGTEAFF. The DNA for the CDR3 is TGTGCCAGCAGCCCCGGGGGCACTGAAGCTTTCTTT.

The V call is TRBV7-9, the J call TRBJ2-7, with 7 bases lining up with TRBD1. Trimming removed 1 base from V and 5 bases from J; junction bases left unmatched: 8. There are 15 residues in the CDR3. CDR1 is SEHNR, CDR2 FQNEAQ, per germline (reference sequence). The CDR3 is CASSLDRQGKDEQYF. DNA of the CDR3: TGTGCCAGCAGCTTAGATCGACAGGGAAAAGACGAGCAGTACTTC.